Below, 17 T cell receptor beta chains from the same sample are listed, as sequenced in a study of cytotoxic CD8 clonotypes in ibrutinib-treated CLL. Sequenced by immunoSEQ multiplex PCR; TCRdb stores in-frame clones only, minus some. Altogether 150,000 to 200,000 clones are present, about 88% being singletons, with the ten largest covering approximately 3%. Sequencing used PBMCs, obtained at disease progression, from a patient treated with ibrutinib. All receptors come from a human donor with chronic lymphocytic leukemia.

Here the CDR3 reads CASSRIFGGQTNYGYTF. CDR3 DNA: TGTGCCAGCAGTCGAATCTTCGGGGGACAGACTAACTATGGCTACACCTTC. The V call is TRBV7-2, the J call TRBJ1-2; 7 nucleotides align to TRBD1. Germline V CDR1 and CDR2: SGHTA, FQGNSA. The CDR3 is 17 amino acids. J gave up 0 bases and V 6 bases, and 13 bases lay outside the gene matches.

This clone has more than one count but fewer than ten. The chain employs TRBV6-5 and TRBJ1-5; D gene unclear. Germline loops: CDR1 MNHEY, CDR2 SVGAGI. The CDR3 length is 15 residues. Trimming took off 6 bases at V and 8 bases at J, with 20 bases between the two ends. CDR3 DNA: TGTGCCAGCAGGCAGACCAGCGACCTATGGAAGCCCCAGCATTTT. Translating it yields CASRQTSDLWKPQHF.

This chain connects TRBV7-2 to TRBJ1-4; the D gene is possibly TRBD1 (6 bases). Germline CDR1 reads SGHTA; CDR2 reads FQGNSA. The V end lost 3 bases, the J end lost 6 bases, and 8 bases lay between the germline ends. This CDR3 region has 13 residues. The CDR3 here is CASSFGQYEKLFF. The CDR3 DNA reads TGTGCCAGCAGCTTTGGACAGTATGAAAAACTGTTTTTT.

This sequence joins TRBV5-4 and TRBJ2-7, with 7 bases identical to TRBD2. The junction had 9 bases not matched to a gene; V was cut back by 4 bases and J by 2 bases. The CDR3 spans 15 residues. CDR1 SGHNT and CDR2 YYREEE come from the germline V gene (reference sequence). This chain's CDR3 is CASSASGGRAYEQYF. As DNA, the CDR3 is TGTGCCAGCAGCGCCTCCGGTGGGAGGGCCTACGAGCAGTACTTC. The full variable domain, its missing parts supplied by reference TRBV5-4 and TRBJ2-7, is ETGVTQSPTHLIKTRGQQVTLRCSSQSGHNTVSWYQQALGQGPQFIFQYYREEENGRGNFPPRFSGLQFPNYSSELNVNALELDDSALYLCASSASGGRAYEQYFGPGTRLTVT.

This chain links TRBV4-1 with TRBJ1-2; the D gene is possibly TRBD1 (5 bases). Trimming removed 0 bases at V and 7 bases at J, with 18 bases between. This CDR3 spans 16 amino acids. CDR1 and CDR2 from the germline V gene are MGHRA and YSYEKL. The DNA for the CDR3 is TGCGCCAGCAGCCAAGATCACGGACATCTACTATCTGGCTACACCTTC. This sequence encodes CASSQDHGHLLSGYTF.

The rearrangement links TRBV5-4 to TRBJ2-7, with D perhaps given as TRBD1 or TRBD2 (6 bases each). This CDR3 is 15 amino acids long. From germline, CDR1 is SGHNT and CDR2 YYREEE (reference sequence). Between the trimmed V and J ends, which lost 0 bases and 2 bases, there was a span of 12 bases. CDR3 sequence: CASSLGGGLAYEQYF. The CDR3 DNA sequence: TGTGCCAGCAGCTTGGGAGGGGGGCTAGCCTACGAGCAGTACTTC.

The chain joins TRBV2 to TRBJ2-1; 11 bases align to TRBD2. The germline V gene encodes CDR1 SNHLY and CDR2 FYNNEI. J lost 7 bases, V lost 9 bases, and 5 bases had no gene match. This CDR3 spans 13 amino acids. The CDR3 DNA reads as TGTGCCAGGACTAGCGGGAAGTATAATGAGCAGTTCTTC. Protein sequence: CARTSGKYNEQFF. Complete variable domain (other parts from reference TRBV2 and TRBJ2-1): EPEVTQTPSHQVTQMGQEVILRCVPISNHLYFYWYRQILGQKVEFLVSFYNNEISEKSEIFDDQFSVERPDGSNFTLKIRSTKLEDSAMYFCARTSGKYNEQFFGPGTRLTVL.

The chain couples TRBV4-2 to TRBJ1-2; D gene ambiguous. V gave up 0 bases and J gave up 9 bases, with 20 bases separating them. The CDR3 runs to 16 residues. Per germline, CDR1 LGHNA and CDR2 YNFKEQ. The CDR3 coding sequence is TGTGCCAGCAGCCAAGATCTCTTAGGAGAGGTTAACAGCTACACCTTC. Its translation: CASSQDLLGEVNSYTF.

This chain connects TRBV29-1 to TRBJ1-1, with unresolved D. Germline CDR1 SQVTM, CDR2 ANQGSEA. Trimming took off 4 bases at V and 0 bases at J, with 15 bases between the two ends. This CDR3 has 15 amino acids. The CDR3 reads CSVGSTSTLNTEAFF. DNA of the CDR3: TGCAGCGTTGGAAGCACCTCGACTTTGAACACTGAAGCTTTCTTT.

The chain is built from TRBV14 and TRBJ2-7; tentative D call: TRBD1 (6 bases). The germline V gene encodes CDR1 SGHDN and CDR2 FVKESK. V gave up 2 bases and J gave up 2 bases, with 13 bases separating them. The CDR3 sequence is 15 residues long. The CDR3 protein is CASSQRTERPYEQYF. The CDR3 DNA reads TGTGCCAGCAGCCAAAGGACAGAGAGACCCTACGAGCAGTACTTC.

The CDR3: CASSERIGAGALRRETQYF. The CDR3 nucleotides read TGTGCCAGCAGTGAACGGATCGGAGCGGGAGCTCTTAGAAGGGAGACCCAGTACTTC. The chain couples TRBV6-1 to TRBJ2-5, with TRBD2 matching 8 bases. This CDR3 is 19 amino acids long. Per germline, CDR1 MNHNS and CDR2 SASEGT. The J segment lost 5 bases and the V segment lost 2 bases, leaving 19 bases of the junction unmatched.

The chain joins TRBV4-1 to TRBJ2-1; either TRBD1 or TRBD2 may supply D (5 bases each). Between the trimmed V and J ends, which lost 1 base and 6 bases, there was a span of 7 bases. CDR1 is MGHRA and CDR2 is YSYEKL in the germline V gene. The CDR3 covers 13 residues. In nucleotides, the CDR3 is TGCGCCAGCAGCCAAGTGGGGGTCAATGAGCAGTTCTTC. It translates to CASSQVGVNEQFF.

J is TRBJ2-1 and V is TRBV13; 7 bases agree with TRBD1. CDR1 PRHDT and CDR2 FYEKMQ come from the germline V gene (reference sequence). The J segment lost 5 bases and the V segment lost 3 bases, leaving 4 bases of the junction unmatched. The CDR3 is made up of 14 amino acids. CDR3 in amino acids: CASSFNRGHNEQFF. CDR3 nucleotides: TGTGCCAGCAGCTTTAATAGGGGGCACAATGAGCAGTTCTTC. The full variable domain, completed using reference TRBV13 and TRBJ2-1, is AAGVIQSPRHLIKEKRETATLKCYPIPRHDTVYWYQQGPGQDPQFLISFYEKMQSDKGSIPDRFSAQQFSDYHSELNMSSLELGDSALYFCASSFNRGHNEQFFGPGTRLTVL.

V is TRBV6-5 and J is TRBJ2-7, with D possibly matching TRBD1 (5 bases). CDR3 size: 12 residues. Germline CDR1 reads MNHEY; CDR2 reads SVGAGI. V lost 5 bases, J lost 5 bases, and 10 bases lay in between. The CDR3 sequence is CASSTRVNEQYF. The CDR3 region has the DNA TGTGCCAGCAGTACCAGGGTCAACGAGCAGTACTTC.

This clone has a handful of counts. V gene TRBV11-3 combines with J gene TRBJ2-2, with 8 positions matching TRBD1. Germline V gene lookup returns CDR1 SGHNT and CDR2 YENEEA. The CDR3 runs 15 residues. The V segment lost 3 bases and the J segment 6 bases; nucleotides outside the gene matches: 6. The CDR3 region has the DNA TGTGCCAGCAGCTTTCAGGGGGCATCGGCCGGGGAGCTGTTTTTT. It translates to CASSFQGASAGELFF.

The rearrangement links TRBV7-3 to TRBJ2-3; 15 bases align to TRBD2. This CDR3 region has 18 residues. CDR1 and CDR2 from the germline V gene are SGHTA and FQGTGA. V shed 3 bases and J 5 bases; nucleotides not matched to a gene: 9. CDR3 amino acids: CASSFNGLAGGPGDTQYF. Written as DNA, the CDR3 is TGTGCCAGCAGCTTTAACGGACTAGCGGGAGGGCCCGGAGATACGCAGTATTTT.

The count of this clone is one. The chain carries TRBV4-3 and TRBJ1-5; D gene ambiguous. V lost 0 bases to trimming and J lost 7 bases, with 13 bases between them. Germline CDR1 reads LGHNA; CDR2 reads YSLEER. The CDR3 contains 15 residues. The CDR3 sequence is CASSQDDAGFQPQHF. DNA for the CDR3: TGCGCCAGCAGCCAAGATGACGCGGGGTTCCAGCCCCAGCATTTT.